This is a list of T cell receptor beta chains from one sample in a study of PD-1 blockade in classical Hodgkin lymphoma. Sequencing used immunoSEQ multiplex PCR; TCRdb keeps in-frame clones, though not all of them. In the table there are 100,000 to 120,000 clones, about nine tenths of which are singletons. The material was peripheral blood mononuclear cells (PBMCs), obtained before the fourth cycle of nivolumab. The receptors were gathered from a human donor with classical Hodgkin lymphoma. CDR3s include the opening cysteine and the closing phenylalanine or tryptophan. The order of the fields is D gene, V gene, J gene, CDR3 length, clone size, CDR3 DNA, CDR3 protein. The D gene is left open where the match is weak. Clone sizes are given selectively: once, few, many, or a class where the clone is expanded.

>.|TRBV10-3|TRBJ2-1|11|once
TGTGCCATTTCGTCCCGCAATGAGCAGTTCTTC
CAISSRNEQFF
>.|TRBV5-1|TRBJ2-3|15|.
TGCGCCAGCAGCTTGGTGGGGACTCTCACAGATACGCAGTATTTT
CASSLVGTLTDTQYF
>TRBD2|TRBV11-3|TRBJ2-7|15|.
TGTGCCAGCAGCGAGTGGCGGGAGGCCCACTACGAGCAGTACTTC
CASSEWREAHYEQYF
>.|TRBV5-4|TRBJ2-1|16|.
TGTGCCAGCAGCCCGACTGGTAACGAGATGTTAAATGAGCAGTTCTTC
CASSPTGNEMLNEQFF
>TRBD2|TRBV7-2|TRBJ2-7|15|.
TGTGCCAGCAGCTCCAAACTAGCGGGGGGCTACGAGCAGTACTTC
CASSSKLAGGYEQYF
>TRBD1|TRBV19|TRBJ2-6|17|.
TGTGCCAGTAGCTGGGACAGGGGGCCCTCTGGGGCCAACGTCCTGACTTTC
CASSWDRGPSGANVLTF
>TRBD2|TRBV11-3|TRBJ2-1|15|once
TGTGCCAGCAGCGGCTACCCGGGACTACTCGATGAGCAGTTCTTC
CASSGYPGLLDEQFF
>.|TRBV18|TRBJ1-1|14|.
TGTGCCAGCTCCACCCGGGGAATGAACACTGAAGCTTTCTTT
CASSTRGMNTEAFF
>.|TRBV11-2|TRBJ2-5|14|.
TGTGCCAGCAGCCCCCGGGGCTACCAAGAGACCCAGTACTTC
CASSPRGYQETQYF
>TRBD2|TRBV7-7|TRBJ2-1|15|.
TGTGCTAGCAGCCCGAGACTAGCGGGAGGTGCTGAGCAGTTCTTC
CASSPRLAGGAEQFF
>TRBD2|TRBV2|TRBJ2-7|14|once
TGTGCCAGCTCCGACTTTGGCGGGAGGGGTGAGCAGTACTTC
CASSDFGGRGEQYF
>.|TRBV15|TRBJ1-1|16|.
TGTGCCACCAGCCGAAACAACCTCAGGGTTGGCACTGAAGCTTTCTTT
CATSRNNLRVGTEAFF
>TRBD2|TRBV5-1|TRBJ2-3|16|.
TGCGCCAGCAGCAGGGCACTAGCGGGATGGACAGATACGCAGTATTTT
CASSRALAGWTDTQYF
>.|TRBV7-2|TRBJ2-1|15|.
TGTGCCAGCAGCCCCTCGGGCGGGGACTACAATGAGCAGTTCTTC
CASSPSGGDYNEQFF
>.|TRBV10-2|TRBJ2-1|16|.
TGCGCCAGCAGTGAGGATTACGGGCACGGCGACAATGAGCAGTTCTTC
CASSEDYGHGDNEQFF
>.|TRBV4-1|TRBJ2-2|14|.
TGCGCCAGCAGCCAACTTAAGAACACCGGGGAGCTGTTTTTT
CASSQLKNTGELFF
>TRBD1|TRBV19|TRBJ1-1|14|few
TGTGCCAGTAGTACCGGGACAGGAAGAACTGAAGCTTTCTTT
CASSTGTGRTEAFF
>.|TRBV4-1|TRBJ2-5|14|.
TGCGCCAGCAGCCAAGGGCTTCCCCAAGAGACCCAGTACTTC
CASSQGLPQETQYF
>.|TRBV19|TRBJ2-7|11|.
TGTGCCAGTACAGATTTCTACGAGCAGTACTTC
CASTDFYEQYF
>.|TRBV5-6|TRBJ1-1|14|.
TGTGCCAGCAGCTGGGGATCTGGGGACACTGAAGCTTTCTTT
CASSWGSGDTEAFF
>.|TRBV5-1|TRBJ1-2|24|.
TGCGCCAGCAGCTTGGTGCCCAGGACAGTCGCCCCACGGGCAGTTATGGTAGTGGCAGCAGGCTACACCTTC
CASSLVPRTVAPRAVMVVAAGYTF
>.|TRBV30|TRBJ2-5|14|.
TGTGCCTGGAGTGAGGGGGGCGCAGTGGAGACCCAGTACTTC
CAWSEGGAVETQYF
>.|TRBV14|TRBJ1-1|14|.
TGTGCCAGCAGCCAAGGGAGGATGAACACTGAAGCTTTCTTT
CASSQGRMNTEAFF
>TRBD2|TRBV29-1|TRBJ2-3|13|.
TGCAGCGCTCAAAACGGGGGGGCAGATACGCAGTATTTT
CSAQNGGADTQYF
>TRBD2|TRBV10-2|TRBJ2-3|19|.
TGCGCCAGCAGAGGAGGACTAGCGGGAGGGCTCACGAGCACAGATACGCAGTATTTT
CASRGGLAGGLTSTDTQYF
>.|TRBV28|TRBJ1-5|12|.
TGTGCCAGCAGGCCCGGCGATCAGCCCCAGCATTTT
CASRPGDQPQHF
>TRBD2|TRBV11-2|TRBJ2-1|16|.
TGTGCCAGCAGCTTAGGGGCTAGCGGGAGTGCAGGGGAGCAGTTCTTC
CASSLGASGSAGEQFF
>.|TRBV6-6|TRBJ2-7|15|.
TGTGCCAGCAGTTTAGGTTCATTAACCCTGGGGGAGCAGTACTTC
CASSLGSLTLGEQYF
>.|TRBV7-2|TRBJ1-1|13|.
TGTGCCAGCAGCCGGAGGGATGGGGATGAAGCTTTCTTT
CASSRRDGDEAFF
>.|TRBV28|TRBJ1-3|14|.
TGTGCCAGCAGACAGGTAGTCTCTGGAAACACCATATATTTT
CASRQVVSGNTIYF
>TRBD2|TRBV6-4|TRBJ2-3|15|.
TGTGCCAGCAGTGACGGGCTAGCGGGGGCGTATACGCAGTATTTT
CASSDGLAGAYTQYF
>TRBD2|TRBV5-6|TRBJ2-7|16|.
TGTGCCAGCAGCTTGAGACTAGCGGGAGTTCCCCACGAGCAGTACTTC
CASSLRLAGVPHEQYF
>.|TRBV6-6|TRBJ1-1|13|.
TGTGCCAGCAGGCCTCCGGGGGGCACTGAAGCTTTCTTT
CASRPPGGTEAFF
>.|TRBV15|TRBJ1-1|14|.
TGTGCCACCAGCAGACGGACGGGTAACACTGAAGCTTTCTTT
CATSRRTGNTEAFF